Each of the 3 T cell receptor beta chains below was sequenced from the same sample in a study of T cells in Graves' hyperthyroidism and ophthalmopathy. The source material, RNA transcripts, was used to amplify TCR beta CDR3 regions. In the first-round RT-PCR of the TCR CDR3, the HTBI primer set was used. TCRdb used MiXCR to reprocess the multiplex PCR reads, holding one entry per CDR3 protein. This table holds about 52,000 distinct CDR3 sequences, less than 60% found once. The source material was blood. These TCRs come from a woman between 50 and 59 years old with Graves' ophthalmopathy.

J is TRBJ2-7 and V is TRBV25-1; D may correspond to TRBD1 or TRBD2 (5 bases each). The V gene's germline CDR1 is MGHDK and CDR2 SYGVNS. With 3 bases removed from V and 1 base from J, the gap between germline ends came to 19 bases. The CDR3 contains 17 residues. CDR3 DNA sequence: TGTGCCAGCAGTGACTTCGTAAGGGACGGGCCTTCCTACGAGCAGTACTTC. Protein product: CASSDFVRDGPSYEQYF.

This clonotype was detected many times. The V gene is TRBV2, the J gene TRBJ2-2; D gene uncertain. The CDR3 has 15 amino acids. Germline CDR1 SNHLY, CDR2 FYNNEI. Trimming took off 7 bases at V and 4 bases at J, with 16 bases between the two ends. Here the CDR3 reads CASKGSWISTGELFF. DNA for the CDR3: TGTGCCAGCAAAGGAAGCTGGATCAGCACCGGGGAGCTGTTTTTT.

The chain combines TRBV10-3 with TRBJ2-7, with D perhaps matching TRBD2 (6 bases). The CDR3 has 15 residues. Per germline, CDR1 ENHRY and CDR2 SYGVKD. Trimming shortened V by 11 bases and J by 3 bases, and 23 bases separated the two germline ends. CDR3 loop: CAPDLPRLVFYEQYF. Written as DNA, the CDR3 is TGTGCCCCAGATCTCCCAAGACTAGTCTTCTACGAGCAGTACTTC.